This T cell receptor (beta chain) was sequenced for a study of T cells in Graves' hyperthyroidism and ophthalmopathy. Broader study findings: Most thyroid-expanded clonotypes above 0.001 were also found in blood. Median prediction lead before ophthalmopathy onset was 6.5 months with the model.

Germline CDR1 is KGHDR and CDR2 is SFDVKD. This CDR3 has 13 amino acids. V dropped 4 bases and J dropped 4 bases, with 10 bases sitting between them. Exclusion of patients followed from uncontrolled infection, other autoimmune disease, pregnancy or lactation. RNA transcripts provided the source from which TCR beta CDR3 regions were amplified. First-round RT-PCR with HTBI primers amplified the TCR CDR3 region. MiXCR, run by TCRdb on the multiplex PCR reads, gives a single entry per CDR3 protein. Among fewer than 110,000 distinct CDR3 sequences, 47% were seen once, and the ten largest hold approximately 30%. A note on this clonotype: Antigen unknown.

The V gene is TRBV24-1, the J gene TRBJ2-7, with D possibly being TRBD1 (6 bases). The sequencing sample was made of blood. The receptor was isolated from a man aged 40-49 years with Graves' hyperthyroidism. CDR3 in DNA: TGTGCCACCAGTGACTCACAGGGTTACGAGCAGTACTTC. The encoded protein is CATSDSQGYEQYF.